These 18 T cell receptor beta chains came from one sample sequenced in a study of monozygotic twins with inflammatory bowel disease. TCRdb reprocessed the 5' RACE reads and keeps a single row for each CDR3 protein, giving no DNA. Reported are around 450,000 distinct CDR3 sequences; the ten largest clones contain about 2.4%. The sample taken for sequencing was blood. The receptors were gathered from a human donor with ulcerative colitis or Crohn's disease, or a healthy co-twin of an affected twin (not recorded which).

V usage is TRBV7-2 and J usage is TRBJ2-3; TCRdb names TRBD2, which stays unverified in the absence of DNA. The CDR3 sequence is 15 residues long. Germline assignment: CDR1 SGHTA and CDR2 FQGNSA. CDR3 residues: CASSLAPSGVDTQYF.

The CDR3 loop is CAGSESLVPDTQYF. V and J are TRBV4-3 and TRBJ2-3. The length of the CDR3 is 14 residues. Germline V CDR1 and CDR2: LGHNA, YSLEER.

The V call is TRBV5-1, the J call TRBJ2-2; TCRdb indicates TRBD1, and absent DNA this call remains unverified. The germline CDR1 and CDR2 sequences are SGHRS and YFSETQ. The CDR3 covers 16 residues. CDR3 in amino acids: CASSGPDRGNTGELFF. The entire variable domain, with the rest obtained from reference TRBV5-1 and TRBJ2-2, is as follows: KAGVTQTPRYLIKTRGQQVTLSCSPISGHRSVSWYQQTPGQGLQFLFEYFSETQRNKGNFPGRFSGRQFSNSRSEMNVSTLELGDSALYLCASSGPDRGNTGELFFGEGSRLTVL.

This chain uses TRBV6-5 with TRBJ2-4; TCRdb indicates TRBD1, and absent DNA this call remains unverified. CDR3 length equals 15 residues. The germline V gene encodes CDR1 MNHEY and CDR2 SVGAGI. This chain's CDR3 is CASSYTLGQGNIQYF.

V gene TRBV7-9 combines with J gene TRBJ1-6. The CDR3 runs to 14 residues. Germline CDR1 reads SEHNR; CDR2 reads FQNEAQ (reference sequence). The CDR3 reads CASSGTRGGSPLHF.

The chain employs TRBV7-2 and TRBJ2-2. Germline assignment: CDR1 SGHTA and CDR2 FQGNSA. The CDR3 extends over 16 amino acids. The CDR3 loop is CASSLQWKANTGELFF.

CDR3 residues: CSAAGLSGLAGTYNEQFF. The chain recombines TRBV20-1 with TRBJ2-1; TCRdb names TRBD2, which stays unverified in the absence of DNA. The CDR3 spans 18 residues. Per germline, CDR1 DFQATT and CDR2 SNEGSKA (reference sequence).

CDR3 sequence: CSVGDVNEKLFF. The chain is built from TRBV29-1 and TRBJ1-4; no DNA is available, so the TRBD1 call from TCRdb remains unchecked. This CDR3 comprises 12 residues. CDR1 and CDR2 (germline): SQVTM, ANQGSEA.

The chain uses TRBV15 and TRBJ2-1; as DNA is missing, the TRBD2 call by TCRdb cannot be tested. Per the germline V gene, CDR1 is LNHNV and CDR2 is YYDKDF (reference sequence). This CDR3 has 14 amino acids. The CDR3: CATSRDGGYNEQFF.

This CDR3 is CASSPSGRGDTQYF. The J gene is TRBJ2-3, the V gene TRBV28; TCRdb indicates TRBD2, and absent DNA this call remains unverified. The CDR3 consists of 14 residues. Germline lookup yields CDR1 MDHEN and CDR2 SYDVKM.

The chain couples TRBV30 to TRBJ1-6; the TCRdb call, TRBD1, lacks DNA for checking. The CDR3 covers 14 residues. Germline-derived CDR1 and CDR2 are GTSNPN and SVGIG (reference sequence). This CDR3 is CAWVTGTVNSPLHF.

The chain recombines TRBV7-8 with TRBJ2-1; TCRdb's assignment of TRBD2 cannot be checked, as there is no DNA. Germline V CDR1 and CDR2: SGHVS, FQNEAQ. The CDR3 has 17 residues. The CDR3 loop is CASSRDLSGENLYEQFF. Supplemented by reference TRBV7-8 and TRBJ2-1, the full variable domain reads GAGVSQSPRYKVAKRGQDVALRCDPISGHVSLFWYQQALGQGPEFLTYFQNEAQLDKSGLPSDRFFAERPEGSVSTLKIQRTQQEDSAVYLCASSRDLSGENLYEQFFGPGTRLTVL.

This chain connects TRBV6-2 or TRBV6-3 to TRBJ1-1; TCRdb designates TRBD1, a call that cannot be tested without DNA. Looked up from germline, CDR1 is MNHEY and CDR2 is SVGEGT. The CDR3 loop spans 14 amino acids. CDR3 protein: CASSRQGTNTEAFF.

V is TRBV4-1 and J is TRBJ2-5; with no DNA, the TCRdb D assignment of TRBD1 cannot be verified. This CDR3 region has 15 residues. CDR1 and CDR2 from the germline V gene are MGHRA and YSYEKL. The CDR3 loop is CASSQDRGVGETQYF.

V usage is TRBV5-1 and J usage is TRBJ1-2; TCRdb outputs TRBD1, but without DNA this stays unchecked. The CDR3 contains 15 residues. CDR1 and CDR2 from the germline V gene are SGHRS and YFSETQ. Here the CDR3 reads CASSLPGQANYGYTF. Variable domain in full (rest from reference TRBV5-1 and TRBJ1-2): KAGVTQTPRYLIKTRGQQVTLSCSPISGHRSVSWYQQTPGQGLQFLFEYFSETQRNKGNFPGRFSGRQFSNSRSEMNVSTLELGDSALYLCASSLPGQANYGYTFGSGTRLTVV.

This sequence joins TRBV20-1 and TRBJ1-1. Germline CDR1 reads DFQATT; CDR2 reads SNEGSKA (reference sequence). CDR3 length equals 17 residues. Here the CDR3 reads CSARDFRRTAWNTEAFF.

The chain couples TRBV7-3 to TRBJ2-5; the TCRdb call, TRBD1, lacks DNA for checking. CDR1 and CDR2 (germline): SGHTA, FQGTGA. CDR3 length: 14 residues. The CDR3 sequence: CASSSSGQGETQYF.

The J gene is TRBJ1-1, the V gene TRBV18; TCRdb picks TRBD1, but there is no DNA to check that call. The germline V gene has CDR1 KGHSH and CDR2 LQKENI. The CDR3 runs to 15 residues. The CDR3 here is CASSRATGGGTEAFF.